This TCR beta chain was obtained from a study of regulatory T cells in long-lasting Graves disease. Looking at the study overall: Patients with persistent Graves' disease had over 5 years of antithyroid drugs and persistent TSH receptor antibodies.

Indicated time point: persistent/refractory GD, antithyroid drugs over 5 years with positive TRAb. From PBMCs, RNA was extracted and then used to make the TCR library. This clonotype came up a few times. The antigen remains unidentified. General study results and limits: Not thyroid tissue but only peripheral blood was studied. There were preferences for TRBV28, TRBJ1-2 and TRBJ2-5 in persistent disease. Graves' patients with persistent disease showed TCR diversity lower than patients newly diagnosed.

The TCR beta library used iRepertoire HTBI primers with Arm-PCR amplification of CDR3. TCRdb recomputed calls from the multiplex PCR reads with MiXCR, one row per CDR3 protein. Here the sample spans fewer than 600,000 distinct CDR3 sequences, 22% being singletons. The V and J ends lost 6 bases and 0 bases, in that order; junction bases with no gene match: 4. This CDR3 has 13 residues. The germline V gene encodes CDR1 DFQATT and CDR2 SNEGSKA (reference sequence). This receptor was identified in a female donor with Graves disease. V and J are TRBV20-1 and TRBJ1-2, with 7 bases matching TRBD1. The material was peripheral blood mononuclear cells (PBMCs), obtained when the disease was refractory, from a patient treated with antithyroid drugs. The CDR3 DNA sequence: TGCAGTGCCACAGGGGTAGCTAACTATGGCTACACCTTC. It yields the protein CSATGVANYGYTF.